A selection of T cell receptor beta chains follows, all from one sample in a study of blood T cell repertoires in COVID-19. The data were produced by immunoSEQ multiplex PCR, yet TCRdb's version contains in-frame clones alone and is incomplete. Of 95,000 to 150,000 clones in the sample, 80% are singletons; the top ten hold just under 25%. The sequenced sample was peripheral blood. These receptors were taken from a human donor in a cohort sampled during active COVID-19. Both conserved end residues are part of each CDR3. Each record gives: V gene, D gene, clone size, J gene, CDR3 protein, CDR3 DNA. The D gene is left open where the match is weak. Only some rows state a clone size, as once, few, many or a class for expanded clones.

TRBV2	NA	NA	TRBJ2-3	CASSGGGWYF	TGTGCCAGCAGTGGCGGCGGCTGGTATTTT
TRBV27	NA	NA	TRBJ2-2	CASSLVGARNTGELFF	TGTGCCAGCAGTTTAGTGGGGGCCAGAAACACCGGGGAGCTGTTTTTT
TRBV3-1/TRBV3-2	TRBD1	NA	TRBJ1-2	CASTQISQGGNYGYTF	TGTGCCAGCACCCAGATATCACAGGGGGGTAACTATGGCTACACCTTC
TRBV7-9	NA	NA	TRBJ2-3	CASSLDTASEHTQYF	TGTGCCAGCAGCTTAGATACAGCCTCCGAGCATACGCAGTATTTT
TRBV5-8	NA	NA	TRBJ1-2	CASSLSGSAGGYTF	TGTGCCAGCAGCTTGAGTGGGAGCGCGGGGGGCTACACCTTC
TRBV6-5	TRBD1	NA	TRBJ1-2	CASIPDGTGGKGYTF	TGTGCCAGCATACCTGACGGGACAGGGGGCAAGGGCTACACCTTC
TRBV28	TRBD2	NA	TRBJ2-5	CASSSGGLAGGETQYF	TGTGCCAGCAGTTCAGGCGGACTAGCGGGTGGAGAGACCCAGTACTTC
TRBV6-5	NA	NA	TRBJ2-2	CASSFFRAGELFF	TGTGCCAGCAGCTTCTTTCGGGCCGGGGAGCTGTTTTTT
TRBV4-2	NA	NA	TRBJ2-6	CASSQTLTGSGANVLTF	TGTGCCAGCAGCCAAACCCTGACAGGCTCTGGGGCCAACGTCCTGACTTTC
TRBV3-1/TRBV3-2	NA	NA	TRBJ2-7	CASSQASYEQYF	TGTGCCAGCAGCCAGGCCTCCTACGAGCAGTACTTC
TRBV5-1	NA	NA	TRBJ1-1	CASSDGDWETEAFF	TGCGCCAGCAGCGACGGGGACTGGGAAACTGAAGCTTTCTTT
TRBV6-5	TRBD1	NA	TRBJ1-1	CASSSTGVDTEAFF	TGTGCCAGCAGCTCGACAGGGGTTGACACTGAAGCTTTCTTT
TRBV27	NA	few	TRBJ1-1	CASSLTWGGNTEAFF	TGTGCCAGCAGTCTCACCTGGGGAGGAAACACTGAAGCTTTCTTT
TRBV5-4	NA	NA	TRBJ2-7	CASSPGLREQYF	TGTGCCAGCAGCCCCGGACTCCGCGAGCAGTACTTC
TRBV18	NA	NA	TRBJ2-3	CASSPRGTDTQYF	TGTGCCAGCTCACCTCGGGGGACAGATACGCAGTATTTT
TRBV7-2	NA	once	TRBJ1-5	CASSLESRPQHF	TGTGCCAGCAGCTTAGAGAGCCGGCCCCAGCATTTT
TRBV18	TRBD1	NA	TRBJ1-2	CASSPPRQGYYGYTF	TGTGCCAGCTCACCACCACGACAGGGTTACTATGGCTACACCTTC
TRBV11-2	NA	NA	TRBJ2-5	CASSPNRGGSPGGQYF	TGTGCCAGCAGCCCCAACCGCGGGGGCTCCCCCGGGGGCCAGTACTTC
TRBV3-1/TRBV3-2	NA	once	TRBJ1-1	CASSPSRGSAGTEAFF	TGTGCCAGCAGCCCCTCACGAGGATCCGCGGGCACTGAAGCTTTCTTT
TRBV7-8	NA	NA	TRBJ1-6	CASSTGSYNSPLHF	TGTGCCAGCAGCACGGGGAGCTATAATTCACCCCTCCACTTT
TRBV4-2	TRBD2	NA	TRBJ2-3	CASSQDITSGSDTQYF	TGTGCCAGCAGCCAAGATATCACTAGCGGGTCAGATACGCAGTATTTT
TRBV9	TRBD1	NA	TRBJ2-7	CASSGTGGYEQYF	TGTGCCAGCAGCGGGACAGGGGGCTACGAGCAGTACTTC
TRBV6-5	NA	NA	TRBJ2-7	CATSKPSSYEQYF	TGTGCCACCTCGAAACCGAGCTCCTACGAGCAGTACTTC
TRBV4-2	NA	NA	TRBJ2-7	CASSQGGAQGNEQYF	TGTGCCAGCAGCCAAGGCGGGGCACAGGGGAACGAGCAGTACTTC
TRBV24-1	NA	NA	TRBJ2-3	CATSDLRDYTDTQYF	TGTGCCACCAGTGATTTGCGTGACTACACAGATACGCAGTATTTT
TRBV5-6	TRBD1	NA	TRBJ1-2	CASSLDWTGSYTF	TGTGCCAGCAGCTTGGATTGGACAGGGAGCTACACCTTC
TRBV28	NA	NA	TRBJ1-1	CASTLPGSPRGTEAFF	TGTGCCAGTACCCTTCCGGGGTCCCCGCGGGGTACTGAAGCTTTCTTT
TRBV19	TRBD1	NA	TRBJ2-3	CASSLGDRRTDTQYF	TGTGCCAGTAGCCTGGGGGACAGGCGTACAGATACGCAGTATTTT
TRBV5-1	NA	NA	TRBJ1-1	CASSSGAGLEAFF	TGCGCCAGCAGCTCTGGGGCAGGGCTTGAAGCTTTCTTT
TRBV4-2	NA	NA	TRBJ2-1	CASSQGRDNEQFF	TGTGCCAGCAGCCAAGGCCGAGACAATGAGCAGTTCTTC
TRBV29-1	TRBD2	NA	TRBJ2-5	CSVSSGQETQYF	TGCAGCGTTTCTAGCGGGCAAGAGACCCAGTACTTC
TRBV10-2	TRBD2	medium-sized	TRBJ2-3	CASSEPRRVAGAGDHTQYF	TGCGCCAGCAGTGAGCCTCGGCGGGTAGCGGGGGCGGGAGACCATACGCAGTATTTT
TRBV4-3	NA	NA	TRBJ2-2	CASSQELVWQGYSGELFF	TGCGCCAGCAGCCAAGAACTGGTATGGCAGGGATACAGCGGGGAGCTGTTTTTT
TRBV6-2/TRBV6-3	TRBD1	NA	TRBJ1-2	CASSRDSSIYGYTF	TGTGCCAGCAGCAGGGACAGTTCCATTTATGGCTACACCTTC
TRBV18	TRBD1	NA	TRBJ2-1	CASSPDRDEQFF	TGTGCCAGCTCCCCCGACAGGGACGAGCAGTTCTTC
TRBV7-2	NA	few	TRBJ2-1	CASSLGSSYNEQFF	TGTGCCAGCAGCTTAGGGAGCTCCTACAATGAGCAGTTCTTC
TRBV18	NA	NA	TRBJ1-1	CASSQSEGAFF	TGTGCCAGCTCACAGTCAGAGGGAGCTTTCTTT
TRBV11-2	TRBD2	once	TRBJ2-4	CASSSLQGAGRGNIQYF	TGTGCCAGCAGCTCACTCCAAGGGGCCGGGCGGGGGAACATTCAGTACTTC
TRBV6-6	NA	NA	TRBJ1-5	CASSPYPWQDNQPQHF	TGTGCCAGCAGTCCTTATCCTTGGCAGGATAATCAGCCCCAGCATTTT
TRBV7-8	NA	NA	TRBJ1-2	CASSALGLKYGYTF	TGTGCCAGCAGCGCGCTGGGACTGAAATATGGCTACACCTTC
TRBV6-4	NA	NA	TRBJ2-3	CASSDLDTQYF	TGTGCCAGCAGTGATCTTGATACGCAGTATTTT
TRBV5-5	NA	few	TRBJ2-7	CASSLALSEYYEQYF	TGTGCCAGCAGCTTGGCCCTCAGCGAATACTACGAGCAGTACTTC
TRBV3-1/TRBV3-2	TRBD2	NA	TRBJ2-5	CASSRGGGLETQYF	TGTGCCAGCAGCCGGGGCGGGGGGTTGGAGACCCAGTACTTC
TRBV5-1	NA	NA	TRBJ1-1	CASSLDTGMNTEAFF	TGCGCCAGCAGCTTGGATACAGGGATGAACACTGAAGCTTTCTTT
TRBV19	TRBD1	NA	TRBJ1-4	CASSIRDREDEKLFF	TGTGCCAGTAGTATCCGGGACAGGGAAGATGAAAAACTGTTTTTT
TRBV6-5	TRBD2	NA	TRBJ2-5	CASRELGGRETQYF	TGTGCCAGCAGGGAGCTGGGGGGGAGGGAGACCCAGTACTTC
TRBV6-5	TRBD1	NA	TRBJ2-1	CASSRDRNYNEQFF	TGTGCCAGCAGCCGGGACAGAAACTACAATGAGCAGTTCTTC
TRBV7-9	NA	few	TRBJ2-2	CASSLDSNTGELFF	TGTGCCAGCAGCTTGGACTCCAACACCGGGGAGCTGTTTTTT
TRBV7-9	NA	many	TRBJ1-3	CASSLGGPSGNTIYF	TGTGCCAGCAGCTTAGGAGGGCCCTCTGGAAACACCATATATTTT
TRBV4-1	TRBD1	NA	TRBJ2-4	CASSQETFEDRAIAKNIQYF	TGCGCCAGCAGCCAAGAGACTTTCGAGGACAGGGCGATAGCCAAAAACATTCAGTACTTC
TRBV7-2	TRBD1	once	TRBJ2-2	CASSLSQGVAGELFF	TGTGCCAGCAGCTTGAGTCAGGGGGTGGCCGGGGAGCTGTTTTTT
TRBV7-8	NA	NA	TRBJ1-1	CASSQDRNTEAFF	TGTGCCAGCAGCCAGGACAGAAACACTGAAGCTTTCTTT
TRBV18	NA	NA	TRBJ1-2	CASTQGMEAYGYTF	TGTGCCAGCACACAGGGTATGGAGGCGTATGGCTACACCTTC
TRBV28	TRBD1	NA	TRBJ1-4	CASKAADRGDEKLFF	TGTGCCAGCAAAGCAGCGGACAGGGGGGACGAAAAACTGTTTTTT
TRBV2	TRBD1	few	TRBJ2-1	CASVNGQGDEQFF	TGTGCCAGTGTTAATGGACAGGGCGATGAGCAGTTCTTC